This record looks at one T cell receptor beta chain sequence and its context. What it binds is unknown. The assay was immunoSEQ multiplex PCR, and TCRdb's table has in-frame clones only and misses some. The data show 4,500 to 7,000 clones, roughly 80% seen once. These data originate in a study of immune evolution from preneoplasia to lung adenocarcinoma. Whole-study results and caveats: Clonality was highest in normal lung, lower in later-stage lesions apparently.

The CDR3 extends over 16 amino acids. Patient tissue came from resections in Japan or China, 2014–2017. Each case's diagnosis was confirmed by two pathologists on H&E. V usage is TRBV12-2 and J usage is TRBJ1-2. TRBV12-2 is assigned pseudogene status. The TCR comes from a person aged 65 to 79 with lung adenocarcinoma. Specimen: FFPE adjacent normal lung tissue. In nucleotides, the CDR3 is TGTGCAAGTCGCTTAGTAGACCCAGCGGTTAACTATGGCTACACCTTC. Its translation: CASRLVDPAVNYGYTF.